This record concerns one TCR beta chain sequence. The study ran its PCR with 60 Vbeta and 13 Jbeta primers. The method was immunoSEQ multiplex PCR; TCRdb's version includes in-frame clones alone and lacks a portion of them. The sample carries under 200,000 clones, approximately 80% recorded once. The source of the sample is a study of cytomegalovirus exposure and HLA in healthy donors. Donors likely had unrecorded immune exposures despite being nominally healthy when sampled. The material sequenced was PBMCs. This sequence originates from a man younger than 30 in good health and CMV-seropositive.

The DNA of the CDR3 is TGTGCCAGCAGTTGCTCGGGCGAGACCCAGTACTTC. This encodes CASSCSGETQYF. The chain is built from TRBV6-5 and TRBJ2-5; D is ambiguous. Germline loops: CDR1 MNHEY, CDR2 SVGAGI. This CDR3 region has 12 residues. The V and J ends lost 4 bases and 5 bases respectively, with 8 bases between them.